There are many counts of the clone carrying this T cell receptor beta chain. TCRdb processed the 5' RACE reads anew with MiXCR; each CDR3 protein has one entry. In the table there are 500,000 to 650,000 distinct CDR3 sequences, less than 25% of which are singletons. The data derive from a study of T-cell memory formation after mild COVID-19. Germline CDR1 reads SGHRS; CDR2 reads YFSETQ. The CDR3 contains 14 residues. Deletions cut 4 bases from V and 4 bases from J, with 13 bases between. The V call is TRBV5-1, the J call TRBJ2-3, with a weak D call TRBD2 (5 bases). This receptor was obtained from an adult woman who had mild COVID-19 (a few samples of this study predate the infection). Cell type and time point are not known. The source material was PBMCs or a T cell subset sorted from them (not recorded which). The CDR3 is CASSAGPGADTQYF. CDR3 sequence (DNA): TGCGCCAGCAGCGCCGGGCCCGGGGCAGATACGCAGTATTTT.